These T cell receptor beta chains were read from a single sample in a study of cytomegalovirus exposure and HLA in healthy donors. Measured with immunoSEQ multiplex PCR; TCRdb has only the in-frame clones, and not every one. The sample includes some 160,000 clones, 75% to 90% of them seen just once. Sequenced input: PBMCs. Receptors were obtained from a male donor in good health and CMV-seronegative. Both conserved end residues are part of each CDR3. The order of the fields is V gene, CDR3 length, clone size, D gene, J gene, CDR3 DNA, CDR3 protein. D genes are given only for firm matches. Not every row has a clone size; where given, it reads once, few, many or a size class.

TRBV5-4,14,-,TRBD2,TRBJ2-3,TGTGCCAGCAGCACTAGCGGGGGCGGTGATACGCAGTATTTT,CASSTSGGGDTQYF
TRBV4-2,16,-,TRBD1,TRBJ1-4,TGTGCCAGCAGCCAAGATCTAGACAGGGGTTACGAAAAACTGTTTTTT,CASSQDLDRGYEKLFF
TRBV7-9,14,-,-,TRBJ1-2,TGTGCCAGCAGCCCAGGGGCCGGTGACTATGGCTACACCTTC,CASSPGAGDYGYTF
TRBV10-3,17,-,-,TRBJ1-3,TGTGCCATCAGTGCCGTACAGGGTAACATCGCTGGAAACACCATATATTTT,CAISAVQGNIAGNTIYF
TRBV5-4,15,-,-,TRBJ2-5,TGTGCCAGCAGCTTGGATTTACGTAAGGAGGAGACCCAGTACTTC,CASSLDLRKEETQYF
TRBV5-4,14,-,-,TRBJ2-5,TGTGCCAGCAGCTCACAGGGTTCCCAAGAGACCCAGTACTTC,CASSSQGSQETQYF
TRBV11-2,15,once,TRBD1,TRBJ2-7,TGTGCCAGCAGCCTCCCCCCGGGACAGGGTTACGAGCAGTACTTC,CASSLPPGQGYEQYF
TRBV29-1,13,-,TRBD2,TRBJ2-5,TGCAGCGTTGCGGGGGGATACCAAGAGACCCAGTACTTC,CSVAGGYQETQYF
TRBV5-1,15,-,-,TRBJ1-4,TGCGCCAGCAGCTTGAATACGGCAGGGGATGAAAAACTGTTTTTT,CASSLNTAGDEKLFF
TRBV7-2,13,-,-,TRBJ1-5,TGTGCCAGCAGCCCTAACAGAGATCAGCCCCAGCATTTT,CASSPNRDQPQHF